This T cell receptor beta chain was sequenced in a study of T cell changes during pregnancy in multiple sclerosis. Per the germline V gene, CDR1 is SGHTS and CDR2 is YDEGEE. After removal of 1 base from V and 2 bases from J, the junction contained 8 bases not matched to a gene. This CDR3 comprises 16 residues. The table came from immunoSEQ multiplex PCR; TCRdb's copy has only in-frame clones and leaves some out. The table includes 35,000 to 45,000 clones, about 92% detected once. This TCR derives from a female donor with multiple sclerosis, enrolled in a pregnancy study. The chain employs TRBV5-8 and TRBJ2-7, with TRBD2 matching over 8 bases. Here the sequenced sample was CD4+ T cells from peripheral blood mononuclear cells, taken in the first trimester of pregnancy. The CDR3 DNA follows: TGTGCCAGCAGCTTGTTACTAGCGGACCACCCCTACGAGCAGTACTTC. Protein sequence: CASSLLLADHPYEQYF.